The 5 T cell receptor beta chains reported below all come from one sample, sequenced in a study of vaccination and CD4 T cells after COVID-19. Time point given: late sampling 161 to 241 days after vaccination in a few convalescent patients. TCRdb independently ran MiXCR on the PCR reads; one entry per CDR3 protein. The table includes tens of thousands of distinct CDR3 sequences, about 46% detected once. Material: CD4+ T cells from blood, obtained about 7 months after SARS-CoV-2 vaccination. These receptors all stem from a human donor who had recovered from COVID-19.

The chain has TRBV7-6 and TRBJ2-1, with 14 bases that match TRBD2. After removal of 3 bases from V and 9 bases from J, the junction contained 7 bases not matched to a gene. This CDR3 comprises 16 residues. Per germline, CDR1 SGHVS and CDR2 FNYEAQ. CDR3 DNA: TGTGCCAGCAGCTTGGGGACTAGCGGGAGTAGCGGTGAGCAGTTCTTC. This encodes CASSLGTSGSSGEQFF.

The rearrangement joins TRBV6-2 or TRBV6-3 to TRBJ2-7, with TRBD1 matching 8 bases. Germline assignment: CDR1 MNHEY and CDR2 SVGEGT. The ends lost 5 bases at V and 4 bases at J; junction bases unmatched: 7. The CDR3 consists of 14 residues. CDR3 amino acids: CASSPGGQGYEQYF. The CDR3 nucleotides read TGTGCCAGCAGTCCAGGGGGCCAAGGTTACGAGCAGTACTTC.

The CDR3 region has the DNA TGTGCCAGCAGCAAAGTTATCCGGACAGGGGGCTTCACTGAAGCTTTCTTT. The encoded protein is CASSKVIRTGGFTEAFF. The chain carries TRBV21-1 and TRBJ1-1; the table's D gene call, TRBD1, was not cross checked with the DNA. TRBV21-1 is labeled a pseudogene. There are 17 residues in the CDR3.

This clonotype showed up just once. J is TRBJ1-5 and V is TRBV6-1; D not certain. The ends were cut back, 6 bases at V and 0 bases at J, with 3 bases in the middle. In germline, CDR1 is MNHNS, CDR2 SASEGT. The CDR3 extends over 12 amino acids. In DNA, the CDR3 is TGTGCCAGCAGAGGTAGCAATCAGCCCCAGCATTTT. It yields the protein CASRGSNQPQHF.

The chain joins TRBV20-1 to TRBJ2-3; D is unclear. Germline-derived CDR1 and CDR2 are DFQATT and SNEGSKA (reference sequence). The CDR3 totals 11 residues. The DNA of the CDR3 is TGCAGCCCGAAAGTCACAGATACGCAGTATTTT. This gives the protein CSPKVTDTQYF.